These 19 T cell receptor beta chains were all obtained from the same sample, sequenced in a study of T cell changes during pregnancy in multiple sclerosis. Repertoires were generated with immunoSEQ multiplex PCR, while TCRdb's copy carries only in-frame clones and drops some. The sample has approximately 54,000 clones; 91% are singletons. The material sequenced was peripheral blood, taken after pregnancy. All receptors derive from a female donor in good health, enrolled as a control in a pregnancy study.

The CDR3 reads CASSRNGYEQYF. The CDR3, as DNA: TGTGCCAGCAGCCGAAACGGCTACGAGCAGTACTTC. V and J are TRBV7-2 and TRBJ2-7; D remains ambiguous. Per the germline V gene, CDR1 is SGHTA and CDR2 is FQGNSA. V was shortened by 5 bases and J by 3 bases, with 8 bases between the two germline ends. This CDR3 region has 12 residues.

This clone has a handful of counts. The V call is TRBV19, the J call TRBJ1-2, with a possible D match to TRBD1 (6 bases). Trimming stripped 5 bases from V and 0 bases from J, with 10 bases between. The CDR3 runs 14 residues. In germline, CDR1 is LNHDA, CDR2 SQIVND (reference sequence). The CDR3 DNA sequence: TGTGCCAGTAGTTCCAGGGGCCCTAACTATGGCTACACCTTC. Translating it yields CASSSRGPNYGYTF.

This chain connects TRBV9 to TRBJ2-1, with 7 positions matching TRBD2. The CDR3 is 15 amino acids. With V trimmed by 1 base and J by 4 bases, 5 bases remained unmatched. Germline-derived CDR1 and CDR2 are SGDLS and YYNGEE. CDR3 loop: CASSVMPSGYNEQFF. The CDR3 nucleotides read TGTGCCAGCAGCGTAATGCCTAGCGGATACAATGAGCAGTTCTTC.

CDR3 protein: CASRAGGGSTDTQYF. As DNA, the CDR3 is TGCGCCAGCCGAGCAGGGGGAGGAAGCACAGATACGCAGTATTTT. The rearrangement uses TRBV4-1 and TRBJ2-3; tentative D call: TRBD1 (7 bases). V gave up 8 bases and J gave up 0 bases, with 15 bases separating them. CDR3 length: 15 amino acids. Germline lookup yields CDR1 MGHRA and CDR2 YSYEKL.

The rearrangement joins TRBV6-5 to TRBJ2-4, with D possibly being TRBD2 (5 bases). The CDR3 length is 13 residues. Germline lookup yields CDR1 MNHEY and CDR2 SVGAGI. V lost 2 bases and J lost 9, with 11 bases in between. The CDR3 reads CASSYALAGIQYF. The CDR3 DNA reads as TGTGCCAGCAGTTACGCCCTAGCTGGCATTCAGTACTTC.

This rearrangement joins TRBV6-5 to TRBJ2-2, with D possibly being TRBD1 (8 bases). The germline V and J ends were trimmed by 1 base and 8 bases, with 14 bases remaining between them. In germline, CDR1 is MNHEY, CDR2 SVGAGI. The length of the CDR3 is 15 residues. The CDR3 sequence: CASSYYTGGVGELFF. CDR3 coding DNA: TGTGCCAGCAGTTACTATACAGGGGGGGTAGGGGAGCTGTTTTTT.

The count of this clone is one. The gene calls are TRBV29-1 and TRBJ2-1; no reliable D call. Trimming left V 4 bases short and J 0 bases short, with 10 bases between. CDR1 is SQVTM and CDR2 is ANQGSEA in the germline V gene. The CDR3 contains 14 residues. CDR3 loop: CSVASRSSYNEQFF. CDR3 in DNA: TGCAGCGTTGCATCGCGGAGCTCCTACAATGAGCAGTTCTTC.

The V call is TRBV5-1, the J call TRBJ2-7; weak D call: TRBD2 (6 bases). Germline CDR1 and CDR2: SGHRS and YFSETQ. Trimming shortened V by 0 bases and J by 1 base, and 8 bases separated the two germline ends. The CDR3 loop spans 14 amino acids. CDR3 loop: CASSLDGGSYEQYF. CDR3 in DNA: TGCGCCAGCAGCTTGGACGGGGGATCCTACGAGCAGTACTTC.

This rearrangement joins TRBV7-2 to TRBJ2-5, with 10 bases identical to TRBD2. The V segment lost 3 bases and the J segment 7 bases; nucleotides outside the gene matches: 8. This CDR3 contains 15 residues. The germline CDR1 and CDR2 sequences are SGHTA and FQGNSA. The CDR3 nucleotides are TGTGCCAGCAGCTTTGGACTAGCGGTCCCGGGGACCCAGTACTTC. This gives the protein CASSFGLAVPGTQYF.

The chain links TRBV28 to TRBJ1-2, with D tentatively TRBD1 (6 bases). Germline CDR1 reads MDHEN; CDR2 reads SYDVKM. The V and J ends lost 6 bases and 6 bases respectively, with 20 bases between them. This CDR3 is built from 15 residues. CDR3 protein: CASRRQGGGTHGYTF. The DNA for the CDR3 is TGTGCCAGCAGAAGACAAGGGGGGGGTACCCATGGCTACACCTTC.

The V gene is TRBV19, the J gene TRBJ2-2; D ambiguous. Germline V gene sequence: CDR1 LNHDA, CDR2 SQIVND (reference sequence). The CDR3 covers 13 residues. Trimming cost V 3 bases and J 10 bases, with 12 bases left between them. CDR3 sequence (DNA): TGTGCCAGTAGTATCGCAGGCCCGAAGGAGCTGTTTTTT. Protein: CASSIAGPKELFF. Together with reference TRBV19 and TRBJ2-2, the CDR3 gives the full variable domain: DGGITQSPKYLFRKEGQNVTLSCEQNLNHDAMYWYRQDPGQGLRLIYYSQIVNDFQKGDIAEGYSVSREKKESFPLTVTSAQKNPTAFYLCASSIAGPKELFFGEGSRLTVL.

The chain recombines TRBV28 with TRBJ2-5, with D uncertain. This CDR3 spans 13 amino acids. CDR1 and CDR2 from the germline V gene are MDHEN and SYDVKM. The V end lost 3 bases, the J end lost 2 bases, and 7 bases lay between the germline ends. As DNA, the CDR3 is TGTGCCAGCAGTTTGGTAGCACAAGAGACCCAGTACTTC. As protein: CASSLVAQETQYF.

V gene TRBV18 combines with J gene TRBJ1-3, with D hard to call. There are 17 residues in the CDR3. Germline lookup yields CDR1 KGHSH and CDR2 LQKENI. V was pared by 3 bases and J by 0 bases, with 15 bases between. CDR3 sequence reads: CASSPRAGTTSGNTIYF. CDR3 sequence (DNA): TGTGCCAGCTCACCGAGGGCAGGAACGACCTCTGGAAACACCATATATTTT. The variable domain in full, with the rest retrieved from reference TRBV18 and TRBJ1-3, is NAGVMQNPRHLVRRRGQEARLRCSPMKGHSHVYWYRQLPEEGLKFMVYLQKENIIDESGMPKERFSAEFPKEGPSILRIQQVVRGDSAAYFCASSPRAGTTSGNTIYFGEGSWLTVV.

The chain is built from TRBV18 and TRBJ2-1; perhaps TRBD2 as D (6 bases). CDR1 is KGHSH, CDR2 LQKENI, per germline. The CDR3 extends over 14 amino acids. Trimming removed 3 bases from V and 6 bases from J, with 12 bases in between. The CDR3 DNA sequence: TGTGCCAGCTCACCGTCACTGGGGGGCAATGAGCAGTTCTTC. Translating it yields CASSPSLGGNEQFF.

CDR3: CASSSRTGIQETQYF. The CDR3 DNA is TGTGCCAGCAGCTCCCGGACAGGGATTCAAGAGACCCAGTACTTC. The chain recombines TRBV9 with TRBJ2-5, with 8 nucleotides matching TRBD1. This CDR3 region has 15 residues. The V segment lost 4 bases and the J segment 2 bases; nucleotides outside the gene matches: 7. Germline V gene lookup returns CDR1 SGDLS and CDR2 YYNGEE.

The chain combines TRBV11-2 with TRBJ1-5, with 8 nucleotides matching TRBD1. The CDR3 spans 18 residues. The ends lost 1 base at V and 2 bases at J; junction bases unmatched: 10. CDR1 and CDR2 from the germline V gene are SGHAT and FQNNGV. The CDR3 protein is CASSLAAGGLRGNQPQHF. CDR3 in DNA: TGTGCCAGCAGCTTAGCGGCAGGGGGCCTTAGGGGCAATCAGCCCCAGCATTTT.

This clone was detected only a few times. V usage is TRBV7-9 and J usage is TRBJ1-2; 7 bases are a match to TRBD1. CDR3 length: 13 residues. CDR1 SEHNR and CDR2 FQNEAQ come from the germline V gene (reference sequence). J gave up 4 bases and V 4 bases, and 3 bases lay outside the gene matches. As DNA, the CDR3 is TGTGCCAGCAGCTCCGACAGGGCCTATGGCTACACCTTC. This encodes CASSSDRAYGYTF.

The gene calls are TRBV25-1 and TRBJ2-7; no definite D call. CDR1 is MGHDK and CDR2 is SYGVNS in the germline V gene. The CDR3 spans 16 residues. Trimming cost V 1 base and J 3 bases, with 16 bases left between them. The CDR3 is CASSESDRYGVYEQYF. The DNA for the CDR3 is TGTGCCAGCAGTGAATCCGACCGGTATGGAGTCTACGAGCAGTACTTC.

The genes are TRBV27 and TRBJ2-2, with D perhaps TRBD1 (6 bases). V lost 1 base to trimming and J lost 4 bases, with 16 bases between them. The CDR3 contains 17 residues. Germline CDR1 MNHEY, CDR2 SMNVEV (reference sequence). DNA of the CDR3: TGTGCCAGCAGTTTATTACCGTCAGGGGCAGGCACCGGGGAGCTGTTTTTT. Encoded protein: CASSLLPSGAGTGELFF.